The rows below give T cell receptor beta chains drawn from one sample of a study of Graves' ophthalmopathy and Graves' hyperthyroidism. TCRdb re-analysed the multiplex PCR reads in MiXCR, keeping a single row per CDR3 protein. Counted here are hundreds of thousands of distinct CDR3 sequences, under 25% occurring once; the ten biggest clones make up around 3.2%. Specimen: peripheral blood. These receptors were collected from a woman between 18 and 29 years old with stable Graves' hyperthyroidism. Both conserved end residues are part of each CDR3. Each record gives: CDR3 DNA, CDR3 protein, clone size, CDR3 length, D gene, J gene, V gene. A D gene is named only where the DNA matches it firmly. Clone size is given for some rows only: seen once, a few or many times, or a class if the clone is expanded.

TGCGCCAGCAGCTCCTCTGGGGGGAAAGAGACCCAGTACTTC CASSSSGGKETQYF many 14 NA TRBJ2-5 TRBV5-1
TGTGCCAGCAGAGAAAATCCGGGACCGTCCTACGAGCAGTACTTC CASRENPGPSYEQYF many 15 NA TRBJ2-7 TRBV7-2
TGTGCCAGCAGTGAATCTAGTTCCTTGAACACTGAAGCTTTCTTT CASSESSSLNTEAFF many 15 NA TRBJ1-1 TRBV6-1
TGTGCCACCAAGGGAGCGTACCAAGAGACCCAGTACTTC CATKGAYQETQYF many 13 NA TRBJ2-5 TRBV10-3
TGTGCCAGCAGCTTAGGTTCTAGCGGGAAACAAGAGACCCAGTACTTC CASSLGSSGKQETQYF many 16 TRBD2 TRBJ2-5 TRBV7-2
TGTGCCAGCAGCCTTGGGACTAGCGGGAGTCTAGGCGAGCAGTACTTC CASSLGTSGSLGEQYF many 16 TRBD2 TRBJ2-7 TRBV11-1
TGTGCCAGCAGCTTAGGGTACAGGGGTTTAAGCTACGAGCAGTACTTC CASSLGYRGLSYEQYF many 16 TRBD1 TRBJ2-7 TRBV7-2
TGTGCCAGCAGAGTACAGGGGGACACTGAAGCTTTCTTT CASRVQGDTEAFF many 13 TRBD1 TRBJ1-1 TRBV28
TGTGCCAGCGGGACGGGACAGCAAAGGGGCTACACCTTC CASGTGQQRGYTF NA 13 TRBD1 TRBJ1-2 TRBV6-1
TGTGCCAGCAGGGACCCCAGCAGGGCTAACTATGGCTACACCTTC CASRDPSRANYGYTF many 15 NA TRBJ1-2 TRBV12-3/TRBV12-4
TGTGCCAGCAGTTATCGCTTAGCGGGGCTCTCCTACGAGCAGTACTTC CASSYRLAGLSYEQYF many 16 TRBD2 TRBJ2-7 TRBV6-5
TGTGCCATCTCCACGCTAAGTCGTATCTATGGCTACACCTTC CAISTLSRIYGYTF many 14 NA TRBJ1-2 TRBV10-3
TGTGCCAGCAGCCAAGAGCTGGACAGGGGGCGAAATGGCTACACCTTC CASSQELDRGRNGYTF NA 16 TRBD1 TRBJ1-2 TRBV3-1
TGTGCCAGCAGTTCCAGCGGGAGGGCCGCAAACGAGCAGTACTTC CASSSSGRAANEQYF many 15 TRBD2 TRBJ2-7 TRBV12-3/TRBV12-4
TGTGCCAGCAGACCTATTGACAGGGGGTACCCCGGGACCCAGTACTTC CASRPIDRGYPGTQYF many 16 TRBD1 TRBJ2-5 TRBV6-1
TGTGCCAGCAGTGACGGGGGGCGAGCTGAAGCTTTCTTT CASSDGGRAEAFF many 13 NA TRBJ1-1 TRBV6-1
TGTGCCAGCTCACCACGACGGGGGCGAGGGAACACTGAAGCTTTCTTT CASSPRRGRGNTEAFF few 16 NA TRBJ1-1 TRBV18
TGTGCCTCCCTACTCCCCGGGTTCGCCTACGAGCAGTACTTC CASLLPGFAYEQYF many 14 NA TRBJ2-7 TRBV30
TGTGCCAGCAGTGAAGGGGGAGCGAACACCGGGGAGCTGTTTTTT CASSEGGANTGELFF many 15 NA TRBJ2-2 TRBV6-1
TGTGCCAGCAGCTTGGGAACAGGGACCCAGTACTTC CASSLGTGTQYF many 12 NA TRBJ2-5 TRBV5-6
TGTGCCAGCAGCTCACCAGGGTCCCTAACGGGCAATCAGCCCCAGCATTTT CASSSPGSLTGNQPQHF many 17 NA TRBJ1-5 TRBV5-4
TGTGCCAGCACCTACAACCGGCTTTCTAGGGAATTTCGGGAGACCCAGTACTTC CASTYNRLSREFRETQYF many 18 NA TRBJ2-5 TRBV6-4
TGTGCCAGCAAGAGACAGGGGATCTTGGACTATGGCTACACCTTC CASKRQGILDYGYTF once 15 TRBD1 TRBJ1-2 TRBV6-2/TRBV6-3
TGTGCCAGTAGTAAGGGCAGGGTGGGCGAGACCCAGTACTTC CASSKGRVGETQYF many 14 NA TRBJ2-5 TRBV19
TGTGCCAGCAGCCAAGACCTGGACAGGGAGTACGAGCAGTACTTC CASSQDLDREYEQYF many 15 TRBD1 TRBJ2-7 TRBV3-1
TGTGCCAGCAGTTTCAGCGGGAGTCCGCTTGGCGAGCAGTACTTC CASSFSGSPLGEQYF many 15 TRBD2 TRBJ2-7 TRBV6-2/TRBV6-3
TGCAGTGCTAGAGAGGGGGAGGGAGGGGACACCGGGGAGCTGTTTTTT CSAREGEGGDTGELFF many 16 TRBD2 TRBJ2-2 TRBV20-1
TGTGCCAGCAGCTTGGGGACCCCTGGCCAAAATTCACCCCTCCACTTT CASSLGTPGQNSPLHF many 16 NA TRBJ1-6 TRBV5-5
TGTGCCAGCAGCTCACGGACAGTGACGGGGGAGCAGTACTTC CASSSRTVTGEQYF NA 14 NA TRBJ2-7 TRBV13